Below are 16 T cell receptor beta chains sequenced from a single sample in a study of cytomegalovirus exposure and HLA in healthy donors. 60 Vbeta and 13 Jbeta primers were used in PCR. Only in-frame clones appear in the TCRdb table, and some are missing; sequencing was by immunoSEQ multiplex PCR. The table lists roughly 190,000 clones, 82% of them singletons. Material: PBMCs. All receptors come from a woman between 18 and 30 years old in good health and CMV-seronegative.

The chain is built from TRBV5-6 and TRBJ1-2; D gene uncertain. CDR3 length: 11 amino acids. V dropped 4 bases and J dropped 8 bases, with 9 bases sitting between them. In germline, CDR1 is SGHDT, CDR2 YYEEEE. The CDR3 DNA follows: TGTGCCAGCAGCGCCCCGGGGGGCTACACCTTC. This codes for CASSAPGGYTF.

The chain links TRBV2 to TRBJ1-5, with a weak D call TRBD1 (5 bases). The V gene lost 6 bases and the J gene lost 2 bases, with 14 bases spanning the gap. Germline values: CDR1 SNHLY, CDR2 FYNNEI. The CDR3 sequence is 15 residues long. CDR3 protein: CASRGEVGGNQPQHF. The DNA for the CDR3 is TGTGCCAGCAGAGGGGAGGTTGGGGGCAATCAGCCCCAGCATTTT.

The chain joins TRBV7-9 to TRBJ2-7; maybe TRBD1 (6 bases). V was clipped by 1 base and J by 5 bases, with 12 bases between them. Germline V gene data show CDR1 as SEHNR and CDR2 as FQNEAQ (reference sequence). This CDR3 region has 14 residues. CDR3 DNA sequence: TGTGCCAGCAGCTTAGACAGGGCCCCCAACGAGCAGTACTTC. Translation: CASSLDRAPNEQYF.

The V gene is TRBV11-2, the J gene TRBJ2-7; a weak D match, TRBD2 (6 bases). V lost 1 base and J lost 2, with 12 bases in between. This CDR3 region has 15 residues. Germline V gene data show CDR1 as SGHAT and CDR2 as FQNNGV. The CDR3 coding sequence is TGTGCCAGCAGCTTAGGGCGGGGACGAACCTACGAGCAGTACTTC. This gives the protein CASSLGRGRTYEQYF.

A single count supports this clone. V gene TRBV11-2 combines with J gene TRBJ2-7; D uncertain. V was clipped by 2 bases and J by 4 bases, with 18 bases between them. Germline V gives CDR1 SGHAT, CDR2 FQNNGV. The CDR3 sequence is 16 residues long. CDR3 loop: CASSLSSSGSSYEQYF. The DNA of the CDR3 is TGTGCCAGCAGCTTAAGTTCCTCCGGGTCGTCTTACGAGCAGTACTTC.

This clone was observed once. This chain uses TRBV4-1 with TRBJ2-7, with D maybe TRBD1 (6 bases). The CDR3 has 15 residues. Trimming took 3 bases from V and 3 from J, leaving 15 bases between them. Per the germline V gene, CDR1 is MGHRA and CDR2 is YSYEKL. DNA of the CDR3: TGCGCCAGCAGCCAGGACAGACACCGGATCTACGAGCAGTACTTC. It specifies CASSQDRHRIYEQYF.

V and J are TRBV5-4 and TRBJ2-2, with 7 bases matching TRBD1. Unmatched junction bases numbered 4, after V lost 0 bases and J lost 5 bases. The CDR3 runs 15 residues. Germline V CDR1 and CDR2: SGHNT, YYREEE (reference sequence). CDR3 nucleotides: TGTGCCAGCAGCTTGGCCAGGGGGATAACCGGGGAGCTGTTTTTT. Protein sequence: CASSLARGITGELFF.

Here the CDR3 DNA reads TGTTCCGGCAGCCGACAGGGGTATGGCTACACCTTC. Translated: CSGSRQGYGYTF. This chain links TRBV7-9 with TRBJ1-2; 8 nucleotides match TRBD1. This CDR3 comprises 12 residues. Germline V gives CDR1 SEHNR, CDR2 FQNEAQ (reference sequence).

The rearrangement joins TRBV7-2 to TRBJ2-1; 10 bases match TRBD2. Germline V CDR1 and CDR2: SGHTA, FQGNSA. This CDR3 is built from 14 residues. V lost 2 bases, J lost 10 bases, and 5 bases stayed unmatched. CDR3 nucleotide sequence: TGTGCCAGCAGCTTACTAGCGGGAGAGGTAGAGCAGTTCTTC. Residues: CASSLLAGEVEQFF.

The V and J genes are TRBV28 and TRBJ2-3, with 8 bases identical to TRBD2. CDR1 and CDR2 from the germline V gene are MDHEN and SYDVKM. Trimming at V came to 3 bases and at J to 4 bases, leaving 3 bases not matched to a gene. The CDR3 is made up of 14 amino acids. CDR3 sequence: CASSFDSGADTQYF. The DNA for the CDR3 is TGTGCCAGCAGTTTCGATAGCGGGGCAGATACGCAGTATTTT.

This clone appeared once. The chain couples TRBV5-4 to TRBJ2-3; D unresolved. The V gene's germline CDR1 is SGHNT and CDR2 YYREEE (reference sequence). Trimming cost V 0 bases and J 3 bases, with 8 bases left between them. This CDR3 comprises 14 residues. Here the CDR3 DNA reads TGTGCCAGCAGCTTGGGGAGTAGTACAGATACGCAGTATTTT. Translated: CASSLGSSTDTQYF.

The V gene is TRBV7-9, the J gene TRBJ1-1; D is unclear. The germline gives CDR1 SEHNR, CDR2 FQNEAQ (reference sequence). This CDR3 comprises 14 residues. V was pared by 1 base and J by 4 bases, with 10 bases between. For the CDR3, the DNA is TGTGCCAGCAGCTTAGTGGGTACGGGCACTGAAGCTTTCTTT. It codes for CASSLVGTGTEAFF.

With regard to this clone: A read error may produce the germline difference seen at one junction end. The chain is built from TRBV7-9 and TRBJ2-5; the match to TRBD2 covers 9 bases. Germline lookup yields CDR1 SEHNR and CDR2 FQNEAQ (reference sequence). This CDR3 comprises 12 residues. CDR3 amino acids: CSSSGGGETQYF. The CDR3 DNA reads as TGTTCCAGTAGCGGGGGAGGTGAGACCCAGTACTTC. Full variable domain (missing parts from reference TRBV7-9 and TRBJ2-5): DTGVSQNPRHKITKRGQNVTFRCDPISEHNRLYWYRQTLGQGPEFLTYFQNEAQLEKSRLLSDRFSAERPKGSFSTLEIQRTEQGDSAMYLCSSSGGGETQYFGPGTRLLVL.

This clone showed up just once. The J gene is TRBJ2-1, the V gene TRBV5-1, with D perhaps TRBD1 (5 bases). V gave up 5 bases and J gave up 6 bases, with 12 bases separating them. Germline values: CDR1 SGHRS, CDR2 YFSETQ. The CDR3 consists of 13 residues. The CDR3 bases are TGCGCCAGCAGGGGGTCTGGGGCCAATGAGCAGTTCTTC. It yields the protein CASRGSGANEQFF.

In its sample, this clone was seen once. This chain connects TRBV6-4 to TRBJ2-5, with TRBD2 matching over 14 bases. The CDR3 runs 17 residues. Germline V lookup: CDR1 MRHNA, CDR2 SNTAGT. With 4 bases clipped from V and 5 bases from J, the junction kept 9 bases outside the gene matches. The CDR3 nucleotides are TGTGCCAGCAGTGCGTGTGGGACTAGCGGGAGTCAGGAGACCCAGTACTTC. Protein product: CASSACGTSGSQETQYF.

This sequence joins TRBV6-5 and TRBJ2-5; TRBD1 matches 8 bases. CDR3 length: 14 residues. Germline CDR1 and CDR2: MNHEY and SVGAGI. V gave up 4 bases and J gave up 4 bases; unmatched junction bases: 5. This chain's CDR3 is CASSLTGGRETQYF. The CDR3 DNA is TGTGCCAGCAGTTTAACAGGGGGTCGAGAGACCCAGTACTTC.